These T cell receptor beta chains were read from a single sample in a study of T cell responses to AZD1222 COVID-19 vaccine. Libraries were prepared by immunoSEQ multiplex PCR; TCRdb keeps only in-frame clonotypes and omits some of them. The profile shows roughly 110,000 clones, 85% to 90% of them singletons. Specimen: peripheral blood, collected on day 0 of AZD1222 vaccination. These receptor sequences come from an adult in good health. CDR3s include the opening cysteine and the closing phenylalanine or tryptophan. A D gene is named only where the DNA matches it firmly. Rows may omit the clone size; those that give it use once, few, many or a size class.

D: .
V: TRBV7-9
size: .
J: TRBJ1-6
CDR3: CASSFPPLNSPLHF
DNA: TGTGCCAGCAGCTTTCCGCCCCTCAATTCACCCCTCCACTTT

D: TRBD1
V: TRBV27
size: .
J: TRBJ1-6
CDR3: CASSGTDFSSYNSPLHF
DNA: TGTGCCAGCAGTGGGACAGATTTTAGCTCCTATAATTCACCCCTCCACTTT

D: TRBD2
V: TRBV3-1/TRBV3-2
size: .
J: TRBJ2-5
CDR3: CASSRVTSGGEGGTQYF
DNA: TGTGCCAGCAGCCGGGTAACTAGCGGGGGAGAGGGCGGGACCCAGTACTTC

D: .
V: TRBV28
size: .
J: TRBJ1-1
CDR3: CASSLVGYRMNTEAFF
DNA: TGTGCCAGCAGTTTGGTCGGGTACCGGATGAACACTGAAGCTTTCTTT

D: .
V: TRBV3-1/TRBV3-2
size: .
J: TRBJ1-4
CDR3: CASAGPGTNEKLFF
DNA: TGTGCCAGCGCCGGCCCCGGCACTAATGAAAAACTGTTTTTT

D: .
V: TRBV4-3
size: .
J: TRBJ1-3
CDR3: CASSQAGTGQLAIYF
DNA: TGCGCCAGCAGCCAAGCCGGGACCGGCCAATTGGCCATATATTTT

D: .
V: TRBV29-1
size: .
J: TRBJ1-1
CDR3: CSVAQGVNTEAFF
DNA: TGCAGCGTTGCACAGGGAGTGAACACTGAAGCTTTCTTT

D: .
V: TRBV2
size: few
J: TRBJ1-3
CDR3: CASSEAAGSGNTIYF
DNA: TGTGCCAGCAGTGAAGCGGCAGGGTCTGGAAACACCATATATTTT

D: .
V: TRBV14
size: .
J: TRBJ1-2
CDR3: CASSPLGSGYTF
DNA: TGTGCCAGCAGCCCCCTAGGGAGTGGCTACACCTTC

D: .
V: TRBV9
size: .
J: TRBJ1-1
CDR3: CASSVGEWYELNTEAFF
DNA: TGTGCCAGCAGCGTAGGAGAGTGGTATGAGTTGAACACTGAAGCTTTCTTT

D: .
V: TRBV19
size: .
J: TRBJ1-2
CDR3: CASRRTGNWLSNYGYTF
DNA: TGTGCCAGTAGGCGCACAGGGAACTGGTTATCTAACTATGGCTACACCTTC

D: TRBD1
V: TRBV7-9
size: .
J: TRBJ2-7
CDR3: CASSLPPGQGNEQYF
DNA: TGTGCCAGCAGCCTCCCTCCGGGACAGGGAAACGAGCAGTACTTC

D: TRBD1
V: TRBV6-2/TRBV6-3
size: .
J: TRBJ1-1
CDR3: CASSFGQGKTVTEAFF
DNA: TGTGCCAGCAGTTTTGGACAGGGAAAGACAGTCACTGAAGCTTTCTTT

D: .
V: TRBV10-1
size: once
J: TRBJ2-1
CDR3: CASSAGGLNEQFF
DNA: TGCGCCAGCAGTGCCGGAGGACTCAATGAGCAGTTCTTC

D: .
V: TRBV9
size: .
J: TRBJ2-3
CDR3: CASSVRGDSSDTQYF
DNA: TGTGCCAGCAGCGTTAGAGGGGATAGCTCAGATACGCAGTATTTT

D: .
V: TRBV19
size: .
J: TRBJ2-2
CDR3: CASSSAQGYDTGELFF
DNA: TGTGCCAGTAGTTCGGCACAGGGTTACGACACCGGGGAGCTGTTTTTT

D: .
V: TRBV2
size: .
J: TRBJ1-2
CDR3: CASSAGRDYGYTF
DNA: TGTGCCAGCAGCGCTGGACGGGACTATGGCTACACCTTC

D: TRBD2
V: TRBV7-3
size: .
J: TRBJ2-1
CDR3: CASSPQGTSGYNEQFF
DNA: TGTGCCAGCAGCCCACAAGGGACTAGCGGCTACAATGAGCAGTTCTTC

D: TRBD2
V: TRBV7-3
size: .
J: TRBJ2-1
CDR3: CASSLFQRAAGRQNEQFF
DNA: TGTGCCAGCAGCTTATTCCAACGTGCAGCGGGACGTCAAAATGAGCAGTTCTTC

D: TRBD2
V: TRBV13
size: .
J: TRBJ2-7
CDR3: CASRRLAGTSYEQYF
DNA: TGTGCCAGCAGAAGACTAGCGGGGACCTCCTACGAGCAGTACTTC

D: .
V: TRBV29-1
size: .
J: TRBJ2-1
CDR3: CSVWLPKSSYNEQFF
DNA: TGCAGCGTTTGGCTCCCGAAGAGCTCCTACAATGAGCAGTTCTTC

D: .
V: TRBV7-3
size: .
J: TRBJ1-1
CDR3: CASSLGPMNTEAFF
DNA: TGTGCCAGCAGCCTAGGGCCTATGAACACTGAAGCTTTCTTT